What follows are 15 T cell receptor beta chains derived from one specimen sequenced in a study of cytomegalovirus exposure and HLA in healthy donors. PCR involved 60 Vbeta and 13 Jbeta primers. Profiled with immunoSEQ multiplex PCR; TCRdb holds only in-frame clones, not every one. The repertoire holds 200,000 to 250,000 clones, with 65% to 80% as singletons. Specimen: PBMCs. The source is a man aged 40-50 years in good health and CMV-seronegative.

This clone turned up a few times. The CDR3 reads CASSWLAGGRNEQFF. The CDR3 DNA is TGCGCCAGCAGCTGGTTGGCGGGAGGGCGAAATGAGCAGTTCTTC. This rearrangement joins TRBV5-1 to TRBJ2-1; 9 bases fit TRBD2. There are 15 residues in the CDR3. The trim removed 3 bases at V and 7 bases at J, leaving 8 bases unmatched. The germline V gene has CDR1 SGHRS and CDR2 YFSETQ.

This clone appeared once. V is TRBV19 and J is TRBJ2-7, with TRBD2 matching 12 bases. Looked up from germline, CDR1 is LNHDA and CDR2 is SQIVND (reference sequence). V was pared by 8 bases and J by 2 bases, with 4 bases of the junction left unmatched. The CDR3 has 14 residues. The CDR3 sequence is CASSGLAGPYEQYF. CDR3 bases: TGTGCCAGTTCTGGACTAGCGGGACCCTACGAGCAGTACTTC.

The chain links TRBV7-6 to TRBJ2-5, with 7 positions matching TRBD2. The germline V gene has CDR1 SGHVS and CDR2 FNYEAQ. J gave up 0 bases and V 2 bases, and 3 bases lay outside the gene matches. This CDR3 spans 15 amino acids. The CDR3 DNA follows: TGTGCCAGCAGCTTAAACGGGGGGTACCAAGAGACCCAGTACTTC. It is translated as CASSLNGGYQETQYF.

The V gene is TRBV2, the J gene TRBJ2-1; 13 bases line up with TRBD2. CDR1 SNHLY and CDR2 FYNNEI come from the germline V gene. The V segment lost 7 bases and the J segment 11 bases; nucleotides outside the gene matches: 11. The CDR3 runs 15 residues. The CDR3 reads CASTKLAGGTLKQFF. As DNA, the CDR3 is TGTGCCAGCACTAAACTAGCGGGAGGGACCCTAAAGCAGTTCTTC.

V gene TRBV14 combines with J gene TRBJ2-7; 8 bases line up with TRBD2. This CDR3 contains 15 residues. The trim removed 3 bases at V and 2 bases at J, leaving 6 bases unmatched. The V gene's germline CDR1 is SGHDN and CDR2 FVKESK. CDR3 nucleotide sequence: TGTGCCAGCAGCCAGGCGACTAGCGCTACCTACGAGCAGTACTTC. It codes for CASSQATSATYEQYF.

This rearrangement joins TRBV4-2 to TRBJ2-2; D is undetermined. The CDR3 runs to 15 residues. V lost 1 base, J lost 8 bases, and 14 bases lay in between. CDR1 is LGHNA and CDR2 is YNFKEQ in the germline V gene. Written as DNA, the CDR3 is TGTGCCAGCAGCCAAGTGATACGAGCGACTGGGGAGCTGTTTTTT. Encoded protein: CASSQVIRATGELFF.

CDR3 protein: CASSGSGGNTIYF. Here the CDR3 DNA reads TGTGCCAGCAGCGGATCGGGGGGAAACACCATATATTTT. This rearrangement joins TRBV9 to TRBJ1-3; D not resolved. The germline V and J ends were trimmed by 3 bases and 4 bases, with 8 bases remaining between them. CDR1 and CDR2 from the germline V gene are SGDLS and YYNGEE. The CDR3 loop spans 13 amino acids.

In this sample, this clone turned up a few times. The chain is built from TRBV9 and TRBJ2-1; perhaps TRBD2 as D (6 bases). The CDR3 contains 15 residues. The V and J ends lost 0 bases and 7 bases respectively, with 14 bases between them. Germline V CDR1 and CDR2: SGDLS, YYNGEE. CDR3 residues: CASSVGWGDLNEQFF. In DNA, the CDR3 is TGTGCCAGCAGCGTAGGCTGGGGGGACTTAAATGAGCAGTTCTTC. Full variable domain (missing parts from reference TRBV9 and TRBJ2-1): DSGVTQTPKHLITATGQRVTLRCSPRSGDLSVYWYQQSLDQGLQFLIQYYNGEERAKGNILERFSAQQFPDLHSELNLSSLELGDSALYFCASSVGWGDLNEQFFGPGTRLTVL.

As concerns this clone: The same CDR3 is also encoded by other DNA sequences in this sample. The chain combines TRBV15 with TRBJ1-5; the D is unclear. Germline V CDR1 and CDR2: LNHNV, YYDKDF (reference sequence). The CDR3 contains 15 residues. Trimming removed 0 bases from V and 1 base from J, with 7 bases in between. The CDR3 region is CATSRDRGSNQPQHF. CDR3 DNA sequence: TGTGCCACCAGCAGAGATCGAGGGAGCAATCAGCCCCAGCATTTT.

The rearrangement joins TRBV6-6 to TRBJ2-7; 9 bases match TRBD1. In germline, CDR1 is MNHNY, CDR2 SVGAGI (reference sequence). V lost 6 bases and J lost 4; bases outside the gene matches: 4. The CDR3 length is 13 residues. This chain's CDR3 is CASRQGARYEQYF. CDR3 in DNA: TGTGCCAGCAGACAGGGGGCGAGGTACGAGCAGTACTTC.

V is TRBV19 and J is TRBJ2-3, with 7 bases matching TRBD2. The CDR3 consists of 16 residues. Germline CDR1 LNHDA, CDR2 SQIVND (reference sequence). J gave up 3 bases and V 7 bases, and 13 bases lay outside the gene matches. CDR3 bases: TGTGCCAGTACCAACCAAAGGACTAGGGGTACAGATACGCAGTATTTT. Translated, it gives CASTNQRTRGTDTQYF.

The V and J genes are TRBV7-2 and TRBJ2-7, with D perhaps matching TRBD1 (6 bases). Germline values: CDR1 SGHTA, CDR2 FQGNSA. The CDR3 totals 14 residues. The germline V and J ends were trimmed by 4 bases and 4 bases, with 14 bases remaining between them. This CDR3 reads CASSSDSFVYEQYF. The DNA of the CDR3 is TGTGCCAGCAGCTCGGACAGTTTTGTTTACGAGCAGTACTTC. The full variable domain, in which reference TRBV7-2 and TRBJ2-7 provide the parts outside the CDR3, is GAGVSQSPSNKVTEKGKDVELRCDPISGHTALYWYRQSLGQGLEFLIYFQGNSAPDKSGLPSDRFSAERTGGSVSTLTIQRTQQEDSAVYLCASSSDSFVYEQYFGPGTRLTVT.

The chain has TRBV27 and TRBJ2-7; D ambiguous. Germline V CDR1 and CDR2: MNHEY, SMNVEV (reference sequence). The germline V and J ends were trimmed by 8 bases and 2 bases, with 13 bases remaining between them. This CDR3 comprises 13 residues. CDR3: CASSPTETYEQYF. CDR3 DNA: TGTGCCAGCTCCCCCACGGAGACCTACGAGCAGTACTTC.

The rearrangement links TRBV7-2 to TRBJ2-2; no firm D call. Germline V gene data show CDR1 as SGHTA and CDR2 as FQGNSA. The CDR3 sequence is 16 residues long. V lost 2 bases, J lost 0 bases, and 10 bases lay in between. This chain's CDR3 is CASSLFSLANTGELFF. For the CDR3, the DNA is TGTGCCAGCAGCTTATTCAGTCTCGCGAACACCGGGGAGCTGTTTTTT.

This sequence joins TRBV25-1 and TRBJ2-1; 8 nucleotides match TRBD1. CDR1 and CDR2 from the germline V gene are MGHDK and SYGVNS. J gave up 8 bases and V 6 bases, and 18 bases lay outside the gene matches. The CDR3 contains 17 residues. The CDR3 nucleotides read TGTGCCAGCAGGGACTTGACTCTGACAGGGGTCTGGGATGAGCAGTTCTTC. This gives the protein CASRDLTLTGVWDEQFF.